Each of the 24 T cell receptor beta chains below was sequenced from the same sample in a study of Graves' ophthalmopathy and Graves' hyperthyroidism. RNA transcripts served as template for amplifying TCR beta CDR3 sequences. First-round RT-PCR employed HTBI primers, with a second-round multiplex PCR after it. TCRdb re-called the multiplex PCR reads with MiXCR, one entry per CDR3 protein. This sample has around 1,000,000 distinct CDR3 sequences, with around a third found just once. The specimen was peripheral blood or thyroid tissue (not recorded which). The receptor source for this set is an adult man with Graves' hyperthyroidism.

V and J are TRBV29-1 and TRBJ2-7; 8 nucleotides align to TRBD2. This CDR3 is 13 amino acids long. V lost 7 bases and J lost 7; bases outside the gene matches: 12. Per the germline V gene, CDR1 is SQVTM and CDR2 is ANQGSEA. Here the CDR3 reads CSARRALADEQYF. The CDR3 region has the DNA TGCAGCGCCCGACGGGCACTAGCGGATGAGCAGTACTTC.

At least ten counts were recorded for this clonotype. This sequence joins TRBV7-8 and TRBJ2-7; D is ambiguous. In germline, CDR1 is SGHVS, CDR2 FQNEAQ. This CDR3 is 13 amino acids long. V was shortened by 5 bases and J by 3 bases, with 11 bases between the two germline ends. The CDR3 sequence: CASSQRRIYEQYF. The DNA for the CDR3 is TGTGCCAGCAGCCAAAGACGGATCTACGAGCAGTACTTC.

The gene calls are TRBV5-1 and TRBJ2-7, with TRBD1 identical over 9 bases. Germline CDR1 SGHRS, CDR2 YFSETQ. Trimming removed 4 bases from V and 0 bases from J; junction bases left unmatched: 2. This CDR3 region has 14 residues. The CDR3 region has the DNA TGCGCCAGCAGCAGGACAGGGGTCTCCTACGAGCAGTACTTC. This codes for CASSRTGVSYEQYF. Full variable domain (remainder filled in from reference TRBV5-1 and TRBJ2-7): KAGVTQTPRYLIKTRGQQVTLSCSPISGHRSVSWYQQTPGQGLQFLFEYFSETQRNKGNFPGRFSGRQFSNSRSEMNVSTLELGDSALYLCASSRTGVSYEQYFGPGTRLTVT.

CDR3 sequence reads: CASSQGRADTDTQYF. CDR3 sequence (DNA): TGCGCCAGCAGCCAAGGGAGAGCGGACACAGATACGCAGTATTTT. The V gene is TRBV4-1, the J gene TRBJ2-3, with a weak D call TRBD2 (5 bases). The CDR3 runs 15 residues. Trimming shortened V by 1 base and J by 2 bases, and 10 bases separated the two germline ends. CDR1 is MGHRA, CDR2 YSYEKL, per germline.

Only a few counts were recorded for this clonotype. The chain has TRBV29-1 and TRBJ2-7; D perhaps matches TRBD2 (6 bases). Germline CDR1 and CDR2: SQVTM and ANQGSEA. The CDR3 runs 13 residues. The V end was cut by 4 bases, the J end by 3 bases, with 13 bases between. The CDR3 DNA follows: TGCAGCGTTGTACACGGGGGTATCTACGAGCAGTACTTC. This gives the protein CSVVHGGIYEQYF.

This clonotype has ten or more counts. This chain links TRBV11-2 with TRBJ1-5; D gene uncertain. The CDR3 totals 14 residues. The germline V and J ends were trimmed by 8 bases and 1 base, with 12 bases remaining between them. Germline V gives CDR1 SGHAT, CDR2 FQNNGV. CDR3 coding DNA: TGTGCCAGCGCCATCGCGTCGAGCAATCAGCCCCAGCATTTT. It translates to CASAIASSNQPQHF. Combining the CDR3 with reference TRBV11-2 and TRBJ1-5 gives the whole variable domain EAGVAQSPRYKIIEKRQSVAFWCNPISGHATLYWYQQILGQGPKLLIQFQNNGVVDDSQLPKDRFSAERLKGVDSTLKIQPAKLEDSAVYLCASAIASSNQPQHFGDGTRLSIL.

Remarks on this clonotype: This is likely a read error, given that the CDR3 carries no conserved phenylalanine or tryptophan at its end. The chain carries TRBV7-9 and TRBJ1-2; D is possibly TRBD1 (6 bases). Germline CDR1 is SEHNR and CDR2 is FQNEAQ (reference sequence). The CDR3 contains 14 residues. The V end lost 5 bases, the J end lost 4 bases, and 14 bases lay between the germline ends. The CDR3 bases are TGTGCCAGCAGCGACGACGGGGGCCCCTATGGCTACACCCTC. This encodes CASSDDGGPYGYTL.

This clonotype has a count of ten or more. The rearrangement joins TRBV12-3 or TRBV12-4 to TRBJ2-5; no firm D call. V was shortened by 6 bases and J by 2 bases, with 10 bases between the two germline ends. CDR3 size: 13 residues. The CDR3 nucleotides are TGTGCCAGCAGGCCTAGGGCGCAAGAGACCCAGTACTTC. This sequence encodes CASRPRAQETQYF.

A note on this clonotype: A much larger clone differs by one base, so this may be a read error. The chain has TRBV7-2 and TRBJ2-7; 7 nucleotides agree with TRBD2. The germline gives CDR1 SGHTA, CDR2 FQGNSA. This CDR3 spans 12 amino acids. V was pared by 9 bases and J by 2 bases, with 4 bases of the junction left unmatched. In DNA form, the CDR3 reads TGTGCCAGTGGGGGGGTCCCCTACGAGCAGTACTTC. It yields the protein CASGGVPYEQYF.

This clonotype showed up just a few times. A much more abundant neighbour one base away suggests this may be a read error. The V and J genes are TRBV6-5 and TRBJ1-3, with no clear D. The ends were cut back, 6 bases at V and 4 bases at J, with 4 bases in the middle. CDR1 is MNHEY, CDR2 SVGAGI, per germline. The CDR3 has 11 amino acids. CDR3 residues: CASSHGNTIYF. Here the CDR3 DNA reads TGTGCCAGCAGCCACGGAAACACCATATATTTT.

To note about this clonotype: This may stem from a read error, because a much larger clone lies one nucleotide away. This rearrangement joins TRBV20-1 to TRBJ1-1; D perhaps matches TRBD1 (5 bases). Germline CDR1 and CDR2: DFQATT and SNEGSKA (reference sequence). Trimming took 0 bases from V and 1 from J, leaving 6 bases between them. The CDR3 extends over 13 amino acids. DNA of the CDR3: TGCAGTGCTAGAGACGGGGGGAACACTGAAGCTTTCTTT. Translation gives CSARDGGNTEAFF.

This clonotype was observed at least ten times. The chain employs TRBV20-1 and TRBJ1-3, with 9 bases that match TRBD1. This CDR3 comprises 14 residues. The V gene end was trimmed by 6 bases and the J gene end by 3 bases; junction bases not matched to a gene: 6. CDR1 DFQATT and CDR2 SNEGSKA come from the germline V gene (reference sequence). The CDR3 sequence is CSATRDRVGNTIYF. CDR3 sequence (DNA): TGCAGTGCAACCCGGGACAGGGTTGGAAACACCATATATTTT.

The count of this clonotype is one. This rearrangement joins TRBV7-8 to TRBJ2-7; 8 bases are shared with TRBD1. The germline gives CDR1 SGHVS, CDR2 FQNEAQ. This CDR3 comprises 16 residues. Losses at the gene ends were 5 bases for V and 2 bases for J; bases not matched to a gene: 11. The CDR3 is CASSPLRTGRAYEQYF. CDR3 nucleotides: TGTGCCAGCAGCCCCCTCCGGACAGGGAGAGCCTACGAGCAGTACTTC. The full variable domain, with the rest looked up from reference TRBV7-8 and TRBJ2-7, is GAGVSQSPRYKVAKRGQDVALRCDPISGHVSLFWYQQALGQGPEFLTYFQNEAQLDKSGLPSDRFFAERPEGSVSTLKIQRTQQEDSAVYLCASSPLRTGRAYEQYFGPGTRLTVT.

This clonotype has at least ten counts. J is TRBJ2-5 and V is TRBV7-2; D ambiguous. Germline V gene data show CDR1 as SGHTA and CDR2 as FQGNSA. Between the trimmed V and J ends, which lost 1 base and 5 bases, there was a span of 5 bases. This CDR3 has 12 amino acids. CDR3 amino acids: CASSLDPETQYF. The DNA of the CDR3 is TGTGCCAGCAGCTTAGATCCCGAGACCCAGTACTTC.

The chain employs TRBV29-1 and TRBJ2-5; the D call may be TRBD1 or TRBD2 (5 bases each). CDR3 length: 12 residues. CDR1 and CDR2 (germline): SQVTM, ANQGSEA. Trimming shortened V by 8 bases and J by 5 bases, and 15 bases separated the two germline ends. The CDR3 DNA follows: TGCAGCTTCCTGCCCGGGACGGAGACCCAGTACTTC. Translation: CSFLPGTETQYF.

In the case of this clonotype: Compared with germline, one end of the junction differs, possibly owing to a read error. CDR3 region: CASSLAGGLVETQYF. The CDR3 DNA is TGTGCCAGCAGCCTAGCGGGGGGCTTAGTAGAGACCCAGTACTTC. The genes are TRBV7-9 and TRBJ2-5, with 11 positions matching TRBD2. The CDR3 length is 15 residues. Germline V lookup: CDR1 SEHNR, CDR2 FQNEAQ (reference sequence).

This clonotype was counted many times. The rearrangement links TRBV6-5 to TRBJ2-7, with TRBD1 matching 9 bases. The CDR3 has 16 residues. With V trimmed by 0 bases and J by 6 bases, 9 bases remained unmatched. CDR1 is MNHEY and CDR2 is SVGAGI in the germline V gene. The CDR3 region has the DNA TGTGCCAGCAGTTACTCTTCGGGACAGGGATTCGTCGAGCAGTACTTC. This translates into CASSYSSGQGFVEQYF.

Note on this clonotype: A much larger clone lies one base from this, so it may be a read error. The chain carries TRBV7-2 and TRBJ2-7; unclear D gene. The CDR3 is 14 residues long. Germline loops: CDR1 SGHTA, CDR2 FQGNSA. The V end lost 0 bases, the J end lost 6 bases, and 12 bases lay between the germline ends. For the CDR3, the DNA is TGTGCCAGCAGCTTAGCGGTTGGCAGGTGCGAGCAGTACTTC. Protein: CASSLAVGRCEQYF.

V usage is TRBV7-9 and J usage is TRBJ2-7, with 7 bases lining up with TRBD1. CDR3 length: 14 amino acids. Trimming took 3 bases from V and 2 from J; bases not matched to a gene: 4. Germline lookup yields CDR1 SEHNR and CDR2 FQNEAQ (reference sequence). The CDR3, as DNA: TGTGCCAGCAGCTTGGTTGGGACAGCCTACGAGCAGTACTTC. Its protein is CASSLVGTAYEQYF.

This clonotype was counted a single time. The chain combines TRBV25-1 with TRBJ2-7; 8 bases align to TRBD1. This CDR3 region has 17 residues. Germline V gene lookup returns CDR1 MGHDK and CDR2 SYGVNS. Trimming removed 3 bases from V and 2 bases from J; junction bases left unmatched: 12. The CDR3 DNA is TGTGCCAGCAGTGACTCCGGGACGGACAGGGAGCCCTACGAGCAGTACTTC. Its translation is CASSDSGTDREPYEQYF.

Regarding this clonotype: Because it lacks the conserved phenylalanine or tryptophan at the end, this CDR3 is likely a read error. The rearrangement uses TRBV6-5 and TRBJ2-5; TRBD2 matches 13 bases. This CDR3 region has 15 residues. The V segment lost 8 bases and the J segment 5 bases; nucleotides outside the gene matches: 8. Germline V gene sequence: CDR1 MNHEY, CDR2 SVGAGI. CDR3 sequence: CASPWTSGREETQYY. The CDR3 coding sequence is TGTGCCAGCCCCTGGACTAGCGGGAGAGAGGAGACCCAGTACTAC.

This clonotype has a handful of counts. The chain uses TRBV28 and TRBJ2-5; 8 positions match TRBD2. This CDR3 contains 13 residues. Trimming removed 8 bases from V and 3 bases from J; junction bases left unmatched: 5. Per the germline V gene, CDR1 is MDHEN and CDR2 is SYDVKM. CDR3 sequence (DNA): TGTGCCAGCGTAGCGGGGACTGAAGAGACCCAGTACTTC. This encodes CASVAGTEETQYF.

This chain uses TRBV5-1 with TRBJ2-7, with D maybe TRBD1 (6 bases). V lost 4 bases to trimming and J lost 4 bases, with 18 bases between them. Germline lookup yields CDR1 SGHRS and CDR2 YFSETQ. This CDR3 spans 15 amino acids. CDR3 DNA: TGCGCCAGCAGCCCGGCCGTTGGGGGCTTATACGAGCAGTACTTC. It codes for CASSPAVGGLYEQYF.

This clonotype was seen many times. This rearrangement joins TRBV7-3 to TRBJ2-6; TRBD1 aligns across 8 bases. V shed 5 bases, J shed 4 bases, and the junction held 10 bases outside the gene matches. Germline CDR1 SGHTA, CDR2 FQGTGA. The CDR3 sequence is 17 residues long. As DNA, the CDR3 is TGTGCCAGCAGCAAGGACAGGGATTTATCCGGGGCCAACGTCCTGACTTTC. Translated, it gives CASSKDRDLSGANVLTF.